This T cell receptor beta chain is from a study of monozygotic twins with cystic fibrosis (dated by TCRdb to about 2021). Regarding the research as a whole: Barcoded libraries were prepared with roughly 15 PCR cycles from three micrograms of fragmented DNA. The study compared TCR beta repertoires within and between 16 monozygotic twin pairs with cystic fibrosis to assess genetic influence on V and J gene usage. The cohort comprised ten female and six male twin pairs aged about 2.0 to 40 years, median about 9.3 years, mostly children and adolescents. Twins were ranked among 1,060 cohort participants for weight-for-height and FEVPerc (FEV1 disease centile) on the day of blood sampling. Data for three of the twin pairs had previously been reported in another context.

On this clone: Its antigen specificity is not known. There are no base qualities to consult, and no much larger clone falls within one base.

The V end gives up 4 bases and the J end 1 base, leaving 4 bases in the junction not matched to a gene. Based on the germline V gene, the CDR1 and CDR2 sequences are MDHEN and SYDVKM. From the cysteine up to the phenylalanine, the CDR3 has a length of 15 residues. Of the read, only the CDR3 DNA is kept; its 45 bases are in frame from base 1. Points the paper makes about the study in general: Simpson clonality was generally low (median roughly 0.009), which suggests a naive-dominated repertoire, and clonality was higher in the most severely affected patients. The cohort was small, and the number of shared CDR3s showed no association with age, concordance or disease severity. V gene usage was most similar to the co-twin for 13 of 16 pairs, and J usage for 8 of 16 pairs, suggesting genetic constraints. Sharing of nucleotide-identical clonotypes was significantly greater within monozygotic CF twin pairs than between unrelated CF individuals (P = 0.000026, Mann-Whitney).

Following the manufacturer's instructions, TCR beta CDR3 regions were amplified by multiplex PCR with the immunoSEQ immune profiling system. Sequencing was performed on an Illumina NextSeq system. On the authors' methods: Sequence data were processed on the immunoSEQ Analyzer platform, and clonality was computed as the square root of Simpson's index of productive rearrangements. Similarity in V and J usage was measured by Jensen-Shannon distance, and OLGA was used to compute CDR3 generation probabilities. The researchers looked up shared CDR3 sequences in the immuneACCESS database (August 2020) and in VDJdb (December 2020). Sourced from immuneACCESS, this table was stored by TCRdb with only in-frame sequences that have V and J called. A share of the clones is absent; for the studies checked, an unresolved V gene accounts for under half, and the remainder has no known explanation. V, J and clone size reflect that table, while D and trimming were determined from the DNA. For this sample there are about 23,000 clones; roughly 90% appear just once. The top ten clonotypes cover about 0.31% of the sample.

The twin pairs came from the European Cystic Fibrosis Twin and Sibling Study Cohort, which recruited patients from more than 150 CF clinics across 14 European countries. Both zygosity and CFTR genotype were checked in-house, and zygosity was tested with multiplex PCR across nine short tandem repeat loci. Peripheral blood was sampled from each twin, and clinical parameters were recorded on the day of blood sampling. Phenol/chloroform extraction was used to isolate genomic DNA from peripheral blood cells, and the DNA was then kept in TE buffer at 4 degrees C. This TCR derives from a girl aged 2-10 years with cystic fibrosis. This chain is built from TRBV28 and TRBJ2-7; TRBD1 lines up with 10 middle nucleotides. Sequencing was done on a sample of blood. The DNA sequence is given as TGTGCCAGCAGTTCGCCGGGACAGGGGTCCTACGAGCAGTACTTC. The encoded protein is CASSSPGQGSYEQYF.